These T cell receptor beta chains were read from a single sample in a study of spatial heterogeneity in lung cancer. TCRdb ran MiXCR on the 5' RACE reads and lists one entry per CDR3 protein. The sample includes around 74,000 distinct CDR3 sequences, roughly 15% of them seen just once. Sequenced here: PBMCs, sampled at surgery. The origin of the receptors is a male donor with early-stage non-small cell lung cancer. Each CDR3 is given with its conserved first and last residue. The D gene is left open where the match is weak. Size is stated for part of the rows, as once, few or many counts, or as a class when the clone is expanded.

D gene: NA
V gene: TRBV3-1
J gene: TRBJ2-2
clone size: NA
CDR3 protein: CASSQVTGMNTGELFF
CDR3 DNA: TGTGCCAGCAGCCAAGTTACAGGGATGAACACCGGGGAGCTGTTTTTT

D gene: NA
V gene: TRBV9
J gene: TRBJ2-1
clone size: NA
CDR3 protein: CASSTGYNEQFF
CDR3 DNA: TGTGCCAGCAGTACAGGATACAATGAGCAGTTCTTC

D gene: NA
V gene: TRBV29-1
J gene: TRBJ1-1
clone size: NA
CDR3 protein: CSVDYRTEAFF
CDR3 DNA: TGCAGCGTTGATTACCGAACTGAAGCTTTCTTT

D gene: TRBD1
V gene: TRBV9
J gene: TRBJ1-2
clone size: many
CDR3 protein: CASSSMTGDTGYTF
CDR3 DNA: TGTGCCAGCAGCTCGATGACAGGGGACACTGGCTACACCTTC

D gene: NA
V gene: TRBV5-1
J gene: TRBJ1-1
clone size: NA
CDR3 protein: CASSPVGPNTEAFF
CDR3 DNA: TGCGCCAGCAGCCCCGTTGGTCCGAACACTGAAGCTTTCTTT

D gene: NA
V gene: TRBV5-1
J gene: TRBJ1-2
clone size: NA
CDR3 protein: CASSLMGEQGGYTF
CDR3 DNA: TGCGCCAGCAGCTTGATGGGTGAACAGGGAGGCTACACCTTC

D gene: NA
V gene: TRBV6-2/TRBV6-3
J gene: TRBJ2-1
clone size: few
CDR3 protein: CASSPGGGEQFF
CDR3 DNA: TGTGCCAGCAGCCCCGGGGGAGGTGAGCAGTTCTTC

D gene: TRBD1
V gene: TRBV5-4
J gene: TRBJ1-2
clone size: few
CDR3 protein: CASSLGDSQNYGYTF
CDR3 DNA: TGTGCCAGCAGCTTGGGGGACAGTCAAAACTATGGCTACACCTTC

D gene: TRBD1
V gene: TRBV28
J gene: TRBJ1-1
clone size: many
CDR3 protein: CASSSILLDRGLLTTEAFF
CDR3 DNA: TGTGCCAGCAGTTCCATTTTGCTGGACAGGGGTCTCCTGACCACTGAAGCTTTCTTT

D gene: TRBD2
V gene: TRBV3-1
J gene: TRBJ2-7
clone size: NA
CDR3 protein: CASSQDPSGRYEQYF
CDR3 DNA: TGTGCCAGCAGCCAAGACCCTAGCGGGAGGTACGAGCAGTACTTC

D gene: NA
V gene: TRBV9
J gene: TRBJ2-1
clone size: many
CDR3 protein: CASSVGAVRGIEQFF
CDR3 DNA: TGTGCCAGCAGCGTAGGGGCAGTCAGGGGAATTGAGCAGTTCTTC

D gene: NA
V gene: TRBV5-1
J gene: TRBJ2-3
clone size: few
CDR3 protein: CASSLGDRTDTQYF
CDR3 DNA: TGCGCCAGCAGCTTGGGGGACCGAACAGATACGCAGTATTTT